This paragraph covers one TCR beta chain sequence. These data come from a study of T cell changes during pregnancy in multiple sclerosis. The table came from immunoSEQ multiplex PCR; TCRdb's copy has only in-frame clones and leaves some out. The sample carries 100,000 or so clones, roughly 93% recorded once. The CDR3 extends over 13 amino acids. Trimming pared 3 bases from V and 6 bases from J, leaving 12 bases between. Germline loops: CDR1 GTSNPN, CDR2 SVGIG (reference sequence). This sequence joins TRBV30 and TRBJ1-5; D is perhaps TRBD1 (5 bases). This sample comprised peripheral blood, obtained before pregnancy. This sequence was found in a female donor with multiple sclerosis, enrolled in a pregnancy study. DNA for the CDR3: TGTGCCTGGAGCTTTGGGGGGGGTCAGCCCCAGCATTTT. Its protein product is CAWSFGGGQPQHF.